The 20 T cell receptor beta chains below all came from one sample that was sequenced in a study of cytomegalovirus exposure and HLA in healthy donors. TCRdb's copy holds only in-frame clones and misses some; the assay was immunoSEQ multiplex PCR. Of about 360,000 clones listed, about nine tenths are singletons. The specimen sequenced was PBMCs. These receptors all come from a woman aged 18 to 35 in good health and CMV-seronegative.

The J gene is TRBJ2-1, the V gene TRBV6-1; 7 nucleotides match TRBD1. The CDR3 totals 15 residues. The V and J ends lost 5 bases and 11 bases, in that order; junction bases with no gene match: 15. Germline loops: CDR1 MNHNS, CDR2 SASEGT. CDR3 in amino acids: CASSSSGTETPKQFF. The CDR3 DNA follows: TGTGCCAGCAGTTCTTCCGGGACAGAGACCCCCAAGCAGTTCTTC.

Worth noting for this clone: The junction differs from germline at one of its ends, possibly a read error. The gene calls are TRBV4-1 and TRBJ2-7; 13 bases are shared with TRBD2. CDR3 length: 14 amino acids. The V gene's germline CDR1 is MGHRA and CDR2 YSYEKL. The DNA of the CDR3 is TGTGCCAGCAGCCAAGGACTAGCGGGAGACGAGCAGTACTTC. Translation: CASSQGLAGDEQYF.

The chain joins TRBV6-5 to TRBJ2-2; 8 nucleotides match TRBD1. Germline CDR1 and CDR2: MNHEY and SVGAGI. This CDR3 has 15 amino acids. V lost 7 bases, J lost 4 bases, and 8 bases stayed unmatched. Here the CDR3 DNA reads TGTGCCAGCAACCCTGGGACAGGACGCACCGGGGAGCTGTTTTTT. It encodes CASNPGTGRTGELFF.

This chain uses TRBV25-1 with TRBJ2-3; no firm D call. CDR3 length: 15 residues. Trimming cost V 2 bases and J 6 bases, with 15 bases left between them. Germline-derived CDR1 and CDR2 are MGHDK and SYGVNS. CDR3 in DNA: TGTGCCAGCAGTGAAGTGGTAGTTGACTCCGATACGCAGTATTTT. Amino acid sequence: CASSEVVVDSDTQYF.

The chain recombines TRBV9 with TRBJ2-5, with a tentative D call TRBD1 (5 bases). The CDR3 covers 13 residues. Per germline, CDR1 SGDLS and CDR2 YYNGEE. The V end lost 6 bases, the J end lost 4 bases, and 13 bases lay between the germline ends. The CDR3 nucleotides read TGTGCCAGCAAGCGAAGGGGATCAGAGACCCAGTACTTC. It yields the protein CASKRRGSETQYF.

The chain is built from TRBV7-9 and TRBJ2-3, with 7 bases identical to TRBD2. The CDR3 totals 14 residues. CDR1 and CDR2 (germline): SEHNR, FQNEAQ (reference sequence). V trimming: 5 bases; J trimming: 2 bases; junction bases outside the gene matches: 4. The CDR3 region has the DNA TGTGCCAGCAGCCTCGGACTAGTCACAGATACGCAGTATTTT. Translating gives CASSLGLVTDTQYF.

This chain joins TRBV18 and TRBJ1-1, with 12 bases aligning to TRBD1. Germline assignment: CDR1 KGHSH and CDR2 LQKENI. The CDR3 sequence is 16 residues long. J was trimmed by 7 bases and V by 1 base; bases with no gene match: 7. CDR3 nucleotides: TGTGCCAGCTCACCACAGGGACAGGGGGCCGGGGGTGAAGCTTTCTTT. This codes for CASSPQGQGAGGEAFF. Full variable domain (missing parts from reference TRBV18 and TRBJ1-1): NAGVMQNPRHLVRRRGQEARLRCSPMKGHSHVYWYRQLPEEGLKFMVYLQKENIIDESGMPKERFSAEFPKEGPSILRIQQVVRGDSAAYFCASSPQGQGAGGEAFFGQGTRLTVV.

The V gene is TRBV27, the J gene TRBJ2-7; 12 bases agree with TRBD2. CDR3 length: 24 amino acids. Germline lookup yields CDR1 MNHEY and CDR2 SMNVEV (reference sequence). V was pared by 3 bases and J by 7 bases, with 34 bases of the junction left unmatched. The CDR3 nucleotides are TGTGCCAGCAGTTTTCTCACTGGGACAGGGAAAACGGCTAGCGGGAGGGACCCTATCGGAGAGCAGTACTTC. This codes for CASSFLTGTGKTASGRDPIGEQYF.

The genes are TRBV19 and TRBJ1-5, with D possibly matching TRBD1 (5 bases). Trimming took 9 bases from V and 3 from J, leaving 12 bases between them. The CDR3 totals 13 residues. CDR1 is LNHDA and CDR2 is SQIVND in the germline V gene (reference sequence). CDR3 loop: CASSWGDNQPQHF. Here the CDR3 DNA reads TGTGCCAGCTCGTGGGGGGACAATCAGCCCCAGCATTTT.

The chain recombines TRBV7-9 with TRBJ2-7, with TRBD1 matching 9 bases. This CDR3 spans 14 amino acids. The germline gives CDR1 SEHNR, CDR2 FQNEAQ (reference sequence). V trimming: 4 bases; J trimming: 4 bases; junction bases outside the gene matches: 5. CDR3 nucleotides: TGTGCCAGCAGCTCTACAGGGGGCGAATACGAGCAGTACTTC. Translated, it gives CASSSTGGEYEQYF.

J is TRBJ1-1 and V is TRBV6-5, with D uncertain. Germline CDR1 is MNHEY and CDR2 is SVGAGI. Deletions cut 4 bases from V and 11 bases from J, with 11 bases between. The CDR3 contains 11 residues. CDR3 in amino acids: CASSSLGVAFF. DNA of the CDR3: TGTGCCAGCAGTTCCTTAGGAGTGGCTTTCTTT.

The V gene is TRBV5-5, the J gene TRBJ2-7, with a tentative D call TRBD1 (5 bases). Per germline, CDR1 SGHKS and CDR2 YYEKEE (reference sequence). This CDR3 is built from 15 residues. Trimming left V 2 bases short and J 2 bases short, with 14 bases between. The CDR3 DNA reads as TGTGCCAGCAGCTTCACAGGTCCGGCACCCTACGAGCAGTACTTC. This translates into CASSFTGPAPYEQYF.

This chain joins TRBV28 and TRBJ1-4; D uncertain. V dropped 8 bases and J dropped 8 bases, with 9 bases sitting between them. Germline loops: CDR1 MDHEN, CDR2 SYDVKM. The length of the CDR3 is 11 residues. CDR3 DNA: TGTGCCAGCTTGGGTAGCGAAAAACTGTTTTTT. Encoded protein: CASLGSEKLFF. Full variable domain (missing parts from reference TRBV28 and TRBJ1-4): DVKVTQSSRYLVKRTGEKVFLECVQDMDHENMFWYRQDPGLGLRLIYFSYDVKMKEKGDIPEGYSVSREKKERFSLILESASTNQTSMYLCASLGSEKLFFGSGTQLSVL.

The CDR3 sequence: CASSPGGVLYTIYF. The CDR3 nucleotides read TGTGCCAGCAGCCCCGGGGGTGTCTTATACACCATATATTTT. The chain couples TRBV28 to TRBJ1-3; TRBD1 is a possible D gene (5 bases). V lost 6 bases, J lost 8 bases, and 17 bases lay in between. The length of the CDR3 is 14 residues. CDR1 is MDHEN, CDR2 SYDVKM, per germline.

The chain combines TRBV7-9 with TRBJ2-3; maybe TRBD2 (6 bases). The germline gives CDR1 SEHNR, CDR2 FQNEAQ (reference sequence). This CDR3 has 16 amino acids. The V end lost 3 bases, the J end lost 1 base, and 14 bases lay between the germline ends. The CDR3 loop is CASSFGGALGTDTQYF. CDR3 coding DNA: TGTGCCAGCAGCTTCGGCGGGGCCCTGGGCACAGATACGCAGTATTTT. The whole variable domain, remainder taken from reference TRBV7-9 and TRBJ2-3, is DTGVSQNPRHKITKRGQNVTFRCDPISEHNRLYWYRQTLGQGPEFLTYFQNEAQLEKSRLLSDRFSAERPKGSFSTLEIQRTEQGDSAMYLCASSFGGALGTDTQYFGPGTRLTVL.

V is TRBV5-5 and J is TRBJ2-1; TRBD1 agrees at 8 bases. Germline CDR1 and CDR2: SGHKS and YYEKEE (reference sequence). V lost 1 base, J lost 6 bases, and 12 bases stayed unmatched. The CDR3 is 17 amino acids. CDR3 in DNA: TGTGCCAGCAGCTTGAAAAAAGGGCAGGGGGCGACCAATGAGCAGTTCTTC. Its translation: CASSLKKGQGATNEQFF. The full variable domain, rest sourced from reference TRBV5-5 and TRBJ2-1, is DAGVTQSPTHLIKTRGQQVTLRCSPISGHKSVSWYQQVLGQGPQFIFQYYEKEERGRGNFPDRFSARQFPNYSSELNVNALLLGDSALYLCASSLKKGQGATNEQFFGPGTRLTVL.

This CDR3 reads CASSLVPVAGTDTQYF. CDR3 DNA: TGTGCCAGCAGCTTAGTACCTGTGGCGGGCACAGATACGCAGTATTTT. The chain carries TRBV7-9 and TRBJ2-3; no clear D. The length of the CDR3 is 16 residues. CDR1 SEHNR and CDR2 FQNEAQ come from the germline V gene (reference sequence). Trimming left V 1 base short and J 1 base short, with 12 bases between.

V and J are TRBV5-6 and TRBJ2-1; 11 positions match TRBD2. The V gene end was trimmed by 4 bases and the J gene end by 7 bases; junction bases not matched to a gene: 13. The CDR3 has 17 amino acids. Germline values: CDR1 SGHDT, CDR2 YYEEEE. CDR3 nucleotides: TGTGCCAGCAGCCCCGGCTGGACTAGCGGGCGGCCTAATGAGCAGTTCTTC. Amino acids: CASSPGWTSGRPNEQFF.

This clone was recorded a few times. The V and J genes are TRBV4-1 and TRBJ1-2; perhaps TRBD1 as D (5 bases). Trimming left V 0 bases short and J 4 bases short, with 9 bases between. CDR1 and CDR2 (germline): MGHRA, YSYEKL. This CDR3 region has 14 residues. CDR3 sequence reads: CASSQDGDFYGYTF. In DNA, the CDR3 is TGCGCCAGCAGCCAAGATGGGGACTTCTATGGCTACACCTTC.

This rearrangement joins TRBV19 to TRBJ2-1; 8 nucleotides match TRBD2. The CDR3 loop spans 17 amino acids. The V gene's germline CDR1 is LNHDA and CDR2 SQIVND (reference sequence). Trimming removed 3 bases from V and 7 bases from J; junction bases left unmatched: 14. The CDR3 coding sequence is TGTGCCAGTAGTATCTTCAGCGGGAGCACCGGAGGTAATGAGCAGTTCTTC. This codes for CASSIFSGSTGGNEQFF.